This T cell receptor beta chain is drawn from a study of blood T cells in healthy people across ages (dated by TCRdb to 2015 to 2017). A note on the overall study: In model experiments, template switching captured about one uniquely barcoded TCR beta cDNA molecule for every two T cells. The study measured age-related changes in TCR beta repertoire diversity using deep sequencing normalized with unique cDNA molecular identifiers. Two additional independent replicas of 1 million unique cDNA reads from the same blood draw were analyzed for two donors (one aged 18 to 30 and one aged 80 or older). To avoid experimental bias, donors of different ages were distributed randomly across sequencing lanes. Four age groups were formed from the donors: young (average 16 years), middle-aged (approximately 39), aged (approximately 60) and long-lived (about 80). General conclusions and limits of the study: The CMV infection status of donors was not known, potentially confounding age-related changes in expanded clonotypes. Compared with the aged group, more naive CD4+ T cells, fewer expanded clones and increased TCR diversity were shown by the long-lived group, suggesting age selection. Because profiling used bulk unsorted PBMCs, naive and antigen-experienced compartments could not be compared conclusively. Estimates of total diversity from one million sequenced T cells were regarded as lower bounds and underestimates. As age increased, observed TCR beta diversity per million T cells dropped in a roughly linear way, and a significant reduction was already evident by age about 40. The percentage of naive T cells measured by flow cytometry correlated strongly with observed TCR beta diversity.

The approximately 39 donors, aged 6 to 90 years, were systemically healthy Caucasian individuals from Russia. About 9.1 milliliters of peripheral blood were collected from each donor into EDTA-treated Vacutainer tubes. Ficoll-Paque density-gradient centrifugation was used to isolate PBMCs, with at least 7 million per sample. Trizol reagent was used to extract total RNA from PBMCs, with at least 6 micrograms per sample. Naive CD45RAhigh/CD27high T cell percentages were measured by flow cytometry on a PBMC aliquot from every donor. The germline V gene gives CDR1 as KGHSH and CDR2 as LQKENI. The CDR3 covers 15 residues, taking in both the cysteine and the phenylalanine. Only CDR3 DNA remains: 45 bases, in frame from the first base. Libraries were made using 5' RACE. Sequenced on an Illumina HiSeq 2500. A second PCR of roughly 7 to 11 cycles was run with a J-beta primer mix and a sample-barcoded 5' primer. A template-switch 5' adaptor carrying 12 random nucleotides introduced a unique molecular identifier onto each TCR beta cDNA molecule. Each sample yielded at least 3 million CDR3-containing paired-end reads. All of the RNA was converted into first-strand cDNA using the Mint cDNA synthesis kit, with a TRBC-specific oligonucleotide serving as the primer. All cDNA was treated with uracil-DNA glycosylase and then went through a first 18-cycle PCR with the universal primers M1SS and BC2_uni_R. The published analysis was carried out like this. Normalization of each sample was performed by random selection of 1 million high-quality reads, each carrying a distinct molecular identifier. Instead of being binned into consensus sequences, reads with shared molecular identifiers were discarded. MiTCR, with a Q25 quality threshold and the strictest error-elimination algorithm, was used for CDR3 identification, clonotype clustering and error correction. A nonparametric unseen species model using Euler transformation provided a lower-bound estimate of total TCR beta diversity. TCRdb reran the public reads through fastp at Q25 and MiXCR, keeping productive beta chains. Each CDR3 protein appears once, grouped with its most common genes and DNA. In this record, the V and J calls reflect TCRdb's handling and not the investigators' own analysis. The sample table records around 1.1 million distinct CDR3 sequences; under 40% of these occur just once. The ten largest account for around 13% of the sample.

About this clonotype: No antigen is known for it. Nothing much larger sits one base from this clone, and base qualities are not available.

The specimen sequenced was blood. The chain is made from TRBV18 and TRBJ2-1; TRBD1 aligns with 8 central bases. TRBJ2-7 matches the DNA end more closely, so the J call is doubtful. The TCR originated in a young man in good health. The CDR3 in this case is CASSPFDRGPNEQYF. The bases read TGTGCCAGCTCACCGTTCGACAGGGGCCCCAATGAGCAGTACTTC.